This record looks at one T cell receptor beta chain sequence and its context. Its matching antigen is unknown. This record belongs to a study of cytomegalovirus exposure and HLA in healthy donors. The PCR employed 60 Vbeta primers together with 13 Jbeta primers. Data came from immunoSEQ multiplex PCR; TCRdb stores just in-frame clones and leaves some out. The sample records 150,000 or so clones, around 80% being singletons. This CDR3 is 18 amino acids long. J was trimmed by 3 bases and V by 3 bases; bases with no gene match: 10. In germline, CDR1 is LNHDA, CDR2 SQIVND (reference sequence). At the time of sampling, donors were nominally healthy, though unrecorded immune exposures were likely. Study-wide results and limits: Most of the TCR beta V segments (in an earlier analysis) were productive either about 87% or about 30% of the time. A list of around 150 TCR beta chains associated with cytomegalovirus was given.

The chain employs TRBV19 and TRBJ2-2; TRBD2 matches 10 bases. Source material: PBMCs. This TCR was sampled from a woman aged 50 to 60 in good health and CMV-seropositive. The CDR3 loop reads CASSILPEGLADTGELFF. The CDR3 DNA reads TGTGCCAGTAGTATCCTTCCAGAAGGACTAGCGGACACCGGGGAGCTGTTTTTT.